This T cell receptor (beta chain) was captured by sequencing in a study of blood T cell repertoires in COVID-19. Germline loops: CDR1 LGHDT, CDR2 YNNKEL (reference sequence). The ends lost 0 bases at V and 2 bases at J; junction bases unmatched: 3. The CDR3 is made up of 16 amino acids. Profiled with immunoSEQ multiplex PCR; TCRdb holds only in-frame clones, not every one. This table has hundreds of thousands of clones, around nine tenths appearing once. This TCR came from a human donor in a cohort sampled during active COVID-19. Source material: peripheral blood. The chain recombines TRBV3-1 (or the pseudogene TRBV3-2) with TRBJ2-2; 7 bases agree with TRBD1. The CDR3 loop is CASSQDEGGNTGELFF. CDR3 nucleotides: TGTGCCAGCAGCCAAGATGAAGGGGGCAACACCGGGGAGCTGTTTTTT.